The T cell receptor beta chain under discussion was sequenced for a study of T cells in Graves' hyperthyroidism and ophthalmopathy. Study-level findings and limits: Before onset, ophthalmopathy was predicted by the model a median roughly 6.4 months earlier. Within blood appeared most thyroid clonotypes that had expanded above 0.001.

Researchers took RNA transcripts and amplified the TCR beta CDR3 regions from them. TCR CDR3 regions were first amplified by RT-PCR with HTBI primers. TCRdb re-called the multiplex PCR reads through MiXCR, storing one row per CDR3 protein. This sample has 490,000 or so distinct CDR3 sequences, with less than 25% found just once. The CDR3 runs 16 residues. Germline CDR1 reads SGHTA; CDR2 reads FQGNSA. J gave up 4 bases and V 4 bases, and 11 bases lay outside the gene matches. Comments on this clonotype: The antigen is unknown.

Pregnant or lactating patients were excluded, as were those with uncontrolled infection or other autoimmune disease. The PBMCs studied were ones that came from 10 ml fresh peripheral blood. This TCR was sampled from a woman aged 70 to 79 with Graves' ophthalmopathy. Sequencing was carried out using blood. The chain combines TRBV7-2 with TRBJ1-1; TRBD1 aligns across 8 bases. DNA of the CDR3: TGTGCCAGCAGCTGGGGGGGAGGACAGGGTGTCACTGAAGCTTTCTTT. Its protein product is CASSWGGGQGVTEAFF.